Given below is one T cell receptor beta chain in context. Its specificity is unknown. V lost 0 bases, J lost 0 bases, and 6 bases lay in between. Germline values: CDR1 LGHDT, CDR2 YNNKEL (reference sequence). The CDR3 has 16 residues. Each TCR beta cDNA library carried unique molecular identifiers. It was from about 0.94 to 9.7 million T cells that about 540,000 cDNA molecules came. Using its own MiXCR run on the PCR reads, TCRdb lists one record per CDR3 protein. The profile shows hundreds of thousands of distinct CDR3 sequences, 35% to 45% of them singletons. These data come from a study of post-analysis software for immune sequencing data. Study-wide background: Patients had relapsing-remitting, secondary progressive or progressive-relapsing multiple sclerosis; some lacked subtype.

General study findings and limits: When patients were compared with controls, 4 or 5 TRBV segments were more frequent, TRBV5-6, TRBV5-1 and TRBV20-1 among them. Compared with controls, patients showed significantly lower normalized Chao1 diversity.

Sequencing was done on a sample of blood. The source of this sequence is a girl aged 2-10 years with multiple sclerosis. V and J are TRBV3-1 and TRBJ2-6, with D perhaps matching TRBD2 (5 bases). The CDR3 nucleotides are TGTGCCAGCAGCCAAGAAGGGAGCTCTGGGGCCAACGTCCTGACTTTC. Translated: CASSQEGSSGANVLTF.